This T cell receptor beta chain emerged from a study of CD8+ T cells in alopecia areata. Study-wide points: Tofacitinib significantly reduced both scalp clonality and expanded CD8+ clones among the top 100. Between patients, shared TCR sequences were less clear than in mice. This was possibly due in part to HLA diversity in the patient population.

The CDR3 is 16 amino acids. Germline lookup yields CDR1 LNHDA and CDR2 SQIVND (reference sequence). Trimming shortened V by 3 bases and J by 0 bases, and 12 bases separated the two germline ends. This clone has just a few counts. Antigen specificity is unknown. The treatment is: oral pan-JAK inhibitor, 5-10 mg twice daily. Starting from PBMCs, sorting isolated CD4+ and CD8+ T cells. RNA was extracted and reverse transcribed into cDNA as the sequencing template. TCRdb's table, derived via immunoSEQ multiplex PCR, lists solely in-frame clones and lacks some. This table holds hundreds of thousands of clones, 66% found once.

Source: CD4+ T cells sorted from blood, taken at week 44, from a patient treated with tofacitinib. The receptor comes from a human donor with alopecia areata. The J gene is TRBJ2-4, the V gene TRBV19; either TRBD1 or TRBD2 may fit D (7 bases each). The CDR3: CASSMGGGLAKNIQYF. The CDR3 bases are TGTGCCAGTAGTATGGGAGGGGGCTTAGCCAAAAACATTCAGTACTTC.